This is a list of T cell receptor beta chains from one sample in a study of shared clonotypes between healthy human individuals. Only in-frame clones appear in the TCRdb table, and some are missing; sequencing was by immunoSEQ multiplex PCR. Among 600,000 to 700,000 clones listed, 73% were seen once. The sample taken for sequencing was memory CD4+ T cells sorted from blood. These receptors were collected from a woman younger than 45 in good health. Both conserved end residues are part of each CDR3. Fields, in order: clone size, D gene, J gene, V gene, CDR3 length, CDR3 DNA, CDR3 protein. The D gene is left open where the match is weak. Clone size is stated in some rows and not others, as once, few, many or a class when expanded.

abundance: once; d_gene: TRBD1; j_gene: TRBJ1-2; v_gene: TRBV5-4; len: 16; CDR3nt: TGTGCCAGCAGCTCCACCTGGGACAGAGAAGTAGGTGGCTACACCTTC; CDR3aa: CASSSTWDREVGGYTF
abundance: -; d_gene: TRBD2; j_gene: TRBJ2-3; v_gene: TRBV28; len: 16; CDR3nt: TGTGCCAGCAGTTCCCCTAGCGGGAGTATTATCGGTACGCAGTATTTT; CDR3aa: CASSSPSGSIIGTQYF
abundance: -; d_gene: -; j_gene: TRBJ1-4; v_gene: TRBV29-1; len: 12; CDR3nt: TGCAGCGTTGAGGTCCCGGGAGAAAAACTGTTTTTT; CDR3aa: CSVEVPGEKLFF
abundance: -; d_gene: -; j_gene: TRBJ2-7; v_gene: TRBV4-1; len: 16; CDR3nt: TGCGCCAGCAGCCATCCGCTAGCGCAGAGCTCCTACGAGCAGTACTTC; CDR3aa: CASSHPLAQSSYEQYF
abundance: once; d_gene: TRBD2; j_gene: TRBJ2-4; v_gene: TRBV4-1; len: 20; CDR3nt: TGCGCCAGCAGCCAAGGCCCCCTAGCGGGAGGTAATCTAGCCAAAAACATTCAGTACTTC; CDR3aa: CASSQGPLAGGNLAKNIQYF
abundance: -; d_gene: -; j_gene: TRBJ1-1; v_gene: TRBV6-5; len: 14; CDR3nt: TGTGCCAGCAGTACCCGTTCAGGGAACACTGAAGCTTTCTTT; CDR3aa: CASSTRSGNTEAFF
abundance: few; d_gene: -; j_gene: TRBJ2-2; v_gene: TRBV28; len: 14; CDR3nt: TGTGCCAGCAGTACCCGACGGAACGGCGGGGAGCTGTTTTTT; CDR3aa: CASSTRRNGGELFF
abundance: few; d_gene: -; j_gene: TRBJ2-1; v_gene: TRBV30; len: 13; CDR3nt: TGTGCCTGGAGAGGATCAGGTCACAATGAGCAGTTCTTC; CDR3aa: CAWRGSGHNEQFF
abundance: few; d_gene: -; j_gene: TRBJ2-3; v_gene: TRBV9; len: 15; CDR3nt: TGTGCCAGCAGCGTAGTCGGGACCGGCACAGATACGCAGTATTTT; CDR3aa: CASSVVGTGTDTQYF
abundance: -; d_gene: -; j_gene: TRBJ1-1; v_gene: TRBV27; len: 14; CDR3nt: TGTGCCAGCAGTCTCGCACAGGAGAACACTGAAGCTTTCTTT; CDR3aa: CASSLAQENTEAFF
abundance: few; d_gene: -; j_gene: TRBJ2-2; v_gene: TRBV11-1; len: 16; CDR3nt: TGTGCCAGCAGCCCGCTAGCGCCACCGAACACCGGGGAGCTGTTTTTT; CDR3aa: CASSPLAPPNTGELFF
abundance: -; d_gene: TRBD1; j_gene: TRBJ1-1; v_gene: TRBV7-6; len: 13; CDR3nt: TGTGCCAGCAGCATCACAGGGGGCACTGAAGCTTTCTTT; CDR3aa: CASSITGGTEAFF
abundance: -; d_gene: -; j_gene: TRBJ1-3; v_gene: TRBV5-1; len: 15; CDR3nt: TGCGCCAGCAGCTCCACAGGAGACTCTGGAAACACCATATATTTT; CDR3aa: CASSSTGDSGNTIYF
abundance: -; d_gene: -; j_gene: TRBJ1-1; v_gene: TRBV19; len: 16; CDR3nt: TGTGCCAGTAGTATTTGGGCCGGGGGACTGAACACTGAAGCTTTCTTT; CDR3aa: CASSIWAGGLNTEAFF
abundance: -; d_gene: TRBD1; j_gene: TRBJ2-2; v_gene: TRBV6-5; len: 15; CDR3nt: TGTGCCAGCATGGATACAGGGGCGCACACCGGGGAGCTGTTTTTT; CDR3aa: CASMDTGAHTGELFF
abundance: few; d_gene: TRBD1; j_gene: TRBJ2-7; v_gene: TRBV6-1; len: 22; CDR3nt: TGTGCCAGCAGTAAAGGGGTGTTCGAGGGGGCGTACTCCCCTAGGCCCAAGGCCGAGCAGTACTTC; CDR3aa: CASSKGVFEGAYSPRPKAEQYF
abundance: many; d_gene: TRBD2; j_gene: TRBJ2-2; v_gene: TRBV10-3; len: 16; CDR3nt: TGTGCCAGCGCCTTGGGAGCTAGCGGGAGAGCGAGGGAGCTGTTTTTT; CDR3aa: CASALGASGRARELFF
abundance: few; d_gene: -; j_gene: TRBJ1-5; v_gene: TRBV7-8; len: 14; CDR3nt: TGTGCCAGCAGCTCCTGGGGGGGCAATCAGCCCCAGCATTTT; CDR3aa: CASSSWGGNQPQHF
abundance: -; d_gene: -; j_gene: TRBJ2-7; v_gene: TRBV11-2; len: 14; CDR3nt: TGTGCCAGCAGCTTAGAGAGGGGCCCCTACGAGCAGTACTTC; CDR3aa: CASSLERGPYEQYF
abundance: -; d_gene: TRBD1; j_gene: TRBJ1-5; v_gene: TRBV19; len: 18; CDR3nt: TGTGCCATTAGAGGGAAGGGACAGGGGGCCCCGAGCAATCAGCCCCAGCATTTT; CDR3aa: CAIRGKGQGAPSNQPQHF
abundance: -; d_gene: -; j_gene: TRBJ1-5; v_gene: TRBV5-1; len: 15; CDR3nt: TGCGCCAGCAGCCCTTGGACGGGTAGCAATCAGCCCCAGCATTTT; CDR3aa: CASSPWTGSNQPQHF
abundance: -; d_gene: -; j_gene: TRBJ1-1; v_gene: TRBV19; len: 13; CDR3nt: TGTGCCAGTAGGACACAGAGGAACACTGAAGCTTTCTTT; CDR3aa: CASRTQRNTEAFF
abundance: -; d_gene: -; j_gene: TRBJ2-7; v_gene: TRBV30; len: 14; CDR3nt: TGTGCCTGGAGTGTACGAGGGAGCTCCTACGAGCAGTACTTC; CDR3aa: CAWSVRGSSYEQYF
abundance: -; d_gene: -; j_gene: TRBJ1-2; v_gene: TRBV5-1; len: 15; CDR3nt: TGCGCCAGCAGCGGGGAGGGAGGGGGTAACTATGGCTACACCTTC; CDR3aa: CASSGEGGGNYGYTF
abundance: -; d_gene: TRBD2; j_gene: TRBJ2-7; v_gene: TRBV6-1; len: 16; CDR3nt: TGTGCCAGCAGTGGACGGACTAGCGGGAGTTCCTACGAGCAGTACTTC; CDR3aa: CASSGRTSGSSYEQYF
abundance: -; d_gene: TRBD1; j_gene: TRBJ1-4; v_gene: TRBV28; len: 14; CDR3nt: TGTGCCAGCAGTAACAGGGGAATAGGCGAAAAACTGTTTTTT; CDR3aa: CASSNRGIGEKLFF
abundance: -; d_gene: -; j_gene: TRBJ1-1; v_gene: TRBV5-1; len: 13; CDR3nt: TGCGCCAGCAGCTTGGGCGCGGACGGAACCGCTTTCTTT; CDR3aa: CASSLGADGTAFF
abundance: -; d_gene: TRBD2; j_gene: TRBJ2-1; v_gene: TRBV19; len: 15; CDR3nt: TGTGCCAGTAGCGTCGGGACTAGCGGGAGCAATGAGCAGTTCTTC; CDR3aa: CASSVGTSGSNEQFF
abundance: -; d_gene: -; j_gene: TRBJ1-4; v_gene: TRBV2; len: 14; CDR3nt: TGTGCCAGCAGGACACAGGGACTTAATGAAAAACTGTTTTTT; CDR3aa: CASRTQGLNEKLFF